The TCR beta chain described here comes from a study of T cells in Graves' hyperthyroidism and ophthalmopathy (dated by TCRdb to about 2019). The study in broad terms: To identify TCR V-J signatures that set the groups apart, the researchers used a discovery cohort of about a hundred patients, made up of roughly 40 with Graves' ophthalmopathy and about 60 with stable Graves' hyperthyroidism. The approximately 100 discovery patients were randomly divided into training and test sets at a 7:3 ratio. Prospective prediction of ophthalmopathy was tested in an independent validation cohort of under 20 hyperthyroidism patients and 15 to 17 patients who later progressed to ophthalmopathy. According to the paper, TCR Vbeta CDR3 sequencing was carried out on over 130 peripheral blood samples, which came from fewer than 50 ophthalmopathy, 80 or so hyperthyroidism and about 17 progressor patients. Once sampling was done, hyperthyroidism patients were given methimazole at a starting dose of 30 mg daily, whereas ophthalmopathy patients were given high-dose intravenous methylprednisolone. In several Graves' hyperthyroidism patients, the study also compared T-cell repertoires from thyroid tissue with T-cell repertoires from blood. General findings and caveats noted by the study authors: In cross-validation, a model built on a 13 V-J signature told ophthalmopathy apart from stable hyperthyroidism with just under 90% sensitivity and roughly 81% specificity, and in testing the same model reached 80%/75%. No statistical method was used to set the sample size in advance, and investigators knew the group allocation. Most expanded thyroid clonotypes (frequency above 0.001) were also detected in blood, a finding suggesting that blood repertoires may reflect thyroid immune responses. In validation, the model predicted progression to ophthalmopathy with about 71% sensitivity and 72% to 85% specificity, a median of about 6.7 months before onset.

Inclusive of the bounding cysteine and phenylalanine, the CDR3 is 16 residues long. Kept here is only the CDR3 DNA, which spans 48 bases and is read in frame from base 1. Trimming costs V 2 bases and J 3 bases, and their ends lie 19 bases apart. Based on the germline V gene, the CDR1 and CDR2 sequences are SQVTM and ANQGSEA. Stable Graves' hyperthyroidism was defined as the absence of progression to ophthalmopathy over 18 months of follow-up. Hyperthyroidism patients were newly diagnosed, with disease duration under 2 months, and aged 18 to 65 years. The study excluded patients with uncontrolled infections, other autoimmune diseases, pregnancy or lactation. Diagnoses were based on clinical symptoms, serum thyroxine and TRAb, thyroid ultrasound and orbital computed tomography. Total RNA was extracted using Trizol reagent, and RNA quality was assessed on an Agilent 2100 Bioanalyzer. TCR beta CDR3 regions were amplified from RNA transcripts. The TCR CDR3 was subjected to a first round of RT-PCR using the HTBI primer set and the Qiagen OneStep RT-PCR kit. Libraries were constructed in a second round of multiplex PCR, after which size selection and purification were carried out. Paired-end sequencing of the libraries was performed with 100 bp reads on an Illumina HiSeq2000. On the authors' methods: SOAPnuke was used to process the raw data, removing reads that contained adapters or uncalled bases, had a mean Phred below 15, or lacked an exact match to the constant primer or identifier. High-quality paired reads were merged using COPE v1.2.5, and each unique nucleotide sequence was defined as a clonotype. MiTCR v1.1 was used to align clonotypes to the IMGT TRBV, TRBD and TRBJ reference segments. The analysis was restricted to V-J combinations with a frequency above 0.0001, which together covered 99.2% of the repertoires. The TCS score was defined as the ratio of F50 (clonal expansion) to E x V (chaos), calculated using BLOSUM62-based TCRdist between CDR3 peptides within each V-J. Welch's t-statistics and random forest reduced roughly 530 V-J features to about 12, which were used in a naive Bayes classifier (R e1071). The similarity between thyroid and blood repertoires was quantified using the Morisita-Horn index. TCRdb reprocessing: public reads trimmed at Q25 with fastp, clones called with MiXCR, in-frame beta chains kept. Rows are combined by CDR3 protein, so each entry shows the most common genes and DNA. In this record, the V and J calls reflect TCRdb's handling and not the investigators' own analysis. For this sample the table gives 450,000 to 700,000 distinct CDR3 sequences, of which around 46% were detected only once. More than 7% of the sample lies in the top ten.

There are many counts of this clonotype. This clone's antigen is unknown. No base quality information exists; no much larger clone differs at one position. The chain is encoded by TRBV29-1 joined to TRBJ1-2; the best D guess is TRBD1, with 5 bases matching. The origin of this receptor is a woman between 18 and 29 years old with Graves' hyperthyroidism. Sequencing used peripheral blood or thyroid tissue (not recorded which). CDR3 reads: CSVEYRGRGDHYGYTF. At the DNA level, the sequence is TGCAGCGTTGAATATCGGGGGAGAGGGGACCACTATGGCTACACCTTC.